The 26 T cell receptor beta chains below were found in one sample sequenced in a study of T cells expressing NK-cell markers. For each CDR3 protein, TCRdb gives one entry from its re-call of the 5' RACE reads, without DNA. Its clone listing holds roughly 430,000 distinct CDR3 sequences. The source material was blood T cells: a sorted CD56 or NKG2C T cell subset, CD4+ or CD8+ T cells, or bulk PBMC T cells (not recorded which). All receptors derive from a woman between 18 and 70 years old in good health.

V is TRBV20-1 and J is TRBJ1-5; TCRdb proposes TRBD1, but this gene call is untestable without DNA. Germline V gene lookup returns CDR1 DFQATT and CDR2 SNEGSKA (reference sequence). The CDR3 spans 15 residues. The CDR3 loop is CSARARQGGGQPQHF.

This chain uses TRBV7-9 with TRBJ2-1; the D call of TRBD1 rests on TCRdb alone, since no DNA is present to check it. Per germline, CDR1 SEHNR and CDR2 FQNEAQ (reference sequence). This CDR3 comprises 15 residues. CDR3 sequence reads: CASHEMWRGAGEQFF.

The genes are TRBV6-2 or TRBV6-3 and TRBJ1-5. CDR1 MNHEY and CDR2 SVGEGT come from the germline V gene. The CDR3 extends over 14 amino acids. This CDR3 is CASKVPRDNQPQHF.

CDR3 sequence: CASSLVVAAQYF. The chain links TRBV7-2 to TRBJ2-5. The CDR3 is made up of 12 amino acids. Germline-derived CDR1 and CDR2 are SGHTA and FQGNSA.

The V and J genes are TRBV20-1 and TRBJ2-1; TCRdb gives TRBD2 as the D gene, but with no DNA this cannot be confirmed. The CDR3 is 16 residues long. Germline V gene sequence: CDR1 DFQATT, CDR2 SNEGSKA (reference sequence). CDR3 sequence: CSARVRERGSYNEQFF.

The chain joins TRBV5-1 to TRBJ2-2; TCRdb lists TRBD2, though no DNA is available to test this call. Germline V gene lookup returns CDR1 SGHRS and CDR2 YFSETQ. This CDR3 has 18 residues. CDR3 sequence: CASSLRTSGGAGTGELFF.

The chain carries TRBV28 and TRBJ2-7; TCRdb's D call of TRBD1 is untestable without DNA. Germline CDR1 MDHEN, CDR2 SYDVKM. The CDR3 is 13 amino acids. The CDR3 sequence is CASTRDSLSEQYF. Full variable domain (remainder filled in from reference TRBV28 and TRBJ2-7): DVKVTQSSRYLVKRTGEKVFLECVQDMDHENMFWYRQDPGLGLRLIYFSYDVKMKEKGDIPEGYSVSREKKERFSLILESASTNQTSMYLCASTRDSLSEQYFGPGTRLTVT.

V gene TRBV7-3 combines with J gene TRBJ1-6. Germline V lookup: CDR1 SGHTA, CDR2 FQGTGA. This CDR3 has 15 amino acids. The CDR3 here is CASSAQSSYNSPLHF.

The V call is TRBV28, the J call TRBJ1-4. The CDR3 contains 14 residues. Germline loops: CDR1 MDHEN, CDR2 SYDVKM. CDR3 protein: CASSSPTEGEKLFF.

The CDR3 region is CASTPDRSTGELFF. The gene calls are TRBV28 and TRBJ2-2; as DNA is missing, the TRBD1 call by TCRdb cannot be tested. Looked up from germline, CDR1 is MDHEN and CDR2 is SYDVKM. This CDR3 spans 14 amino acids.

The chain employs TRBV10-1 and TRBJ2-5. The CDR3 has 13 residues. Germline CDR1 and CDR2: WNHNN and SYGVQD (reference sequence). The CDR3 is CASSETTKGTQYF.

CDR3 protein: CASSLLVHRGYEQYF. The chain employs TRBV28 and TRBJ2-7; TCRdb's D call of TRBD2 is untestable without DNA. This CDR3 region has 15 residues. CDR1 is MDHEN and CDR2 is SYDVKM in the germline V gene.

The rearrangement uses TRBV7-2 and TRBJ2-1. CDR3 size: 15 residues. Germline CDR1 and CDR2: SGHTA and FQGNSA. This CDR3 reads CASSTSGRPYNEQFF.

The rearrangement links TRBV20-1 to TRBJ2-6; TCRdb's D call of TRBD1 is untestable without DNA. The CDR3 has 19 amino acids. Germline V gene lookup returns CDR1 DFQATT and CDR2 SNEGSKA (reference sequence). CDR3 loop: CSARDPLAGGPSGANVLTF.

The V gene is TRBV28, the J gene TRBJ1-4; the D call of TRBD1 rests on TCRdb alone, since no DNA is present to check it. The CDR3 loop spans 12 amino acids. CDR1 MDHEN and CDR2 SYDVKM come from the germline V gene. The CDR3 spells CASRQDLEKLFF.

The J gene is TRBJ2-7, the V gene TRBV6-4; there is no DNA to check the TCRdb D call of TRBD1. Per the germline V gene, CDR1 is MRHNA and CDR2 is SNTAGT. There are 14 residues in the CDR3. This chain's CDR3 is CASKTDRDSYEQYF.

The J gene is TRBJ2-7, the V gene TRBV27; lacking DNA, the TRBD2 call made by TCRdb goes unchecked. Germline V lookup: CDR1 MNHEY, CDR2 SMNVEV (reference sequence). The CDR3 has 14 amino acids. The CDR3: CASSFRLPTEEQYF.

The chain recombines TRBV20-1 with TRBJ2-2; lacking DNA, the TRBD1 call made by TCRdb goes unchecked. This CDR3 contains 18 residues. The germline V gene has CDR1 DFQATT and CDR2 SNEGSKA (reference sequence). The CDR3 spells CSAPTGLQGGRGTGELFF.

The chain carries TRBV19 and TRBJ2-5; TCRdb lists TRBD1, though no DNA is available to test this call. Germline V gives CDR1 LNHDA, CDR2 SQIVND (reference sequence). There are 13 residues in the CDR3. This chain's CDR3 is CASSTQGLETQYF.

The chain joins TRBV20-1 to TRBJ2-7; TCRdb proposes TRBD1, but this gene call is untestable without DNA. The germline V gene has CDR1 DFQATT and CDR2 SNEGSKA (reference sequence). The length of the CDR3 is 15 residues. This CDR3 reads CSARDQEGVGYEQYF.

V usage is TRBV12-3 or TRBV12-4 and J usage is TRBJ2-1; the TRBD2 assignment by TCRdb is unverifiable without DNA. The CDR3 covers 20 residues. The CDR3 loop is CASSLWAGGISSGVYNEQFF.

CDR3 amino acids: CSGRDRGSYNEQFF. The rearrangement uses TRBV29-1 and TRBJ2-1. The germline V gene has CDR1 SQVTM and CDR2 ANQGSEA. The CDR3 extends over 14 amino acids.

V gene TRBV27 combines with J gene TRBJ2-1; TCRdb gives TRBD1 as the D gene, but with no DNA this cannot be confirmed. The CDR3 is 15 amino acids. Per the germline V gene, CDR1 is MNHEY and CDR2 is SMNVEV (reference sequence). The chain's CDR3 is CASRPGHNSYNEQFF.

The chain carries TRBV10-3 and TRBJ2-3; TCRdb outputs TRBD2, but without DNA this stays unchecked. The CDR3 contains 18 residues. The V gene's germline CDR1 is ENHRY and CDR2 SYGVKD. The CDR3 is CAISDPARTSGGEDTQYF.

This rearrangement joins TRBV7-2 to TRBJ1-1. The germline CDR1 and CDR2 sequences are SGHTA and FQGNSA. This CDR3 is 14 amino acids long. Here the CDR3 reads CASSLRVSDTEAFF.

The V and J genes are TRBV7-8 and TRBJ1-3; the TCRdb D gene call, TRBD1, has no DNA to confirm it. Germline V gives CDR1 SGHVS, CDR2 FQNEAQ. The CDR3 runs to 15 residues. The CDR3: CASSRWQGGANTIYF. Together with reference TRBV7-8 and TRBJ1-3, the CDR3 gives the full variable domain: GAGVSQSPRYKVAKRGQDVALRCDPISGHVSLFWYQQALGQGPEFLTYFQNEAQLDKSGLPSDRFFAERPEGSVSTLKIQRTQQEDSAVYLCASSRWQGGANTIYFGEGSWLTVV.